This T cell receptor (beta chain) stems from a study of shared clonotypes between healthy human individuals. J gave up 4 bases and V 7 bases, and 7 bases lay outside the gene matches. The CDR3 has 14 amino acids. The V gene's germline CDR1 is ENHRY and CDR2 SYGVKD. Sequencing used immunoSEQ multiplex PCR; TCRdb keeps in-frame clones, though not all of them. The sample lists 2 million to 2.5 million clones, about 92% seen once, with around 1.7% in the top ten. Terminally differentiated effector memory CD45RA+ cells were left out of the naive CD8 fraction, which was CD45RO-negative and positively selected for CCR7.

The clonotype originates from a man between 18 and 29 years old in good health. Some clones in this sample may be carry-over from other donors' samples. This chain uses TRBV10-3 with TRBJ2-3; 8 bases line up with TRBD1. Specimen: naive CD8+ T cells from PBMCs. The CDR3 protein is CAINTDRGSDTQYF. The DNA of the CDR3 is TGTGCCATCAATACCGACAGGGGTTCAGATACGCAGTATTTT.